A single sample gave rise to the 15 T cell receptor beta chains below, sequenced in a study of T cell clonotyping in hematopoietic cell transplantation. Clones were read by immunoSEQ multiplex PCR, and TCRdb kept only the in-frame ones, dropping some. Of some 2,000 clones in the sample, 76% were seen once. Source material: peripheral blood mononuclear cells. The receptors originated from a man aged 25-40 years in good health. Some clones in this sample may be carry-over from other donors' samples.

As concerns this clone: It is likely a read error, because the conserved phenylalanine at the end of the CDR3 is missing. The V and J genes are TRBV30 and TRBJ1-3; D call uncertain. V was trimmed by 2 bases and J by 2 bases, leaving 10 bases between them. The germline V gene encodes CDR1 GTSNPN and CDR2 SVGIG (reference sequence). This CDR3 comprises 14 residues. CDR3 loop: CAWSWGRAGNTIYS. The CDR3 coding sequence is TGTGCCTGGAGTTGGGGAAGGGCTGGAAACACCATATATTCT.

The V call is TRBV6-5, the J call TRBJ2-1; 16 nucleotides match TRBD2. CDR3 length equals 16 residues. With V trimmed by 2 bases and J by 12 bases, 7 bases remained unmatched. Looked up from germline, CDR1 is MNHEY and CDR2 is SVGAGI. CDR3 loop: CASSYGTSGRAGLQFF. CDR3 coding DNA: TGTGCCAGCAGTTACGGGACTAGCGGGAGGGCCGGATTGCAGTTCTTC.

Relative to its sample, this clone is large. Different DNA sequences within this sample yield the same CDR3. J is TRBJ1-5 and V is TRBV2; D not certain. CDR1 SNHLY and CDR2 FYNNEI come from the germline V gene. CDR3 length equals 16 residues. V shed 5 bases and J shed 0 bases, with 14 bases lying between them. As DNA, the CDR3 is TGTGCCAGCAGTCCTCACCCTGGGGATAGCAATCAGCCCCAGCATTTT. It specifies CASSPHPGDSNQPQHF.

This chain uses TRBV19 with TRBJ2-7, with D maybe TRBD1 (6 bases). Trimming removed 5 bases from V and 4 bases from J, with 15 bases in between. Germline CDR1 reads LNHDA; CDR2 reads SQIVND (reference sequence). CDR3 length: 14 residues. CDR3 DNA: TGTGCCAGTAGTGCGCCAGGGGCCGGATACGAGCAGTACTTC. As protein: CASSAPGAGYEQYF.

The CDR3 spells CASSLRTSGGAGTQYF. The CDR3 DNA reads as TGTGCCAGCAGCCTTCGGACTAGCGGGGGGGCCGGGACCCAGTACTTC. The chain is built from TRBV13 and TRBJ2-5; 15 bases are a match to TRBD2. This CDR3 region has 16 residues. CDR1 is PRHDT, CDR2 FYEKMQ, per germline (reference sequence). V was clipped by 5 bases and J by 7 bases; unmatched bases: 8.

The sample holds one count of this clone. J is TRBJ2-7 and V is TRBV28; 8 bases align to TRBD2. The V gene's germline CDR1 is MDHEN and CDR2 SYDVKM. This CDR3 region has 13 residues. The junction had 5 bases not matched to a gene; V was cut back by 5 bases and J by 5 bases. The CDR3 DNA is TGTGCCAGCAGTCACCGGGGGGGTGACGAGCAGTACTTC. Translated, it gives CASSHRGGDEQYF.

V and J are TRBV5-8 and TRBJ1-1; D remains unclear. V gave up 4 bases and J gave up 4 bases, with 14 bases separating them. CDR3 length equals 14 residues. Germline lookup yields CDR1 SGHTS and CDR2 YDEGEE. CDR3 nucleotide sequence: TGTGCCAGCAGCCCGACCCGCGGATTCACTGAAGCTTTCTTT. As protein: CASSPTRGFTEAFF.

The chain has TRBV7-9 and TRBJ2-1; 10 bases map to TRBD2. The CDR3 length is 13 residues. The germline V gene encodes CDR1 SEHNR and CDR2 FQNEAQ (reference sequence). The CDR3 protein is CAGAGGPDNEQFF. DNA for the CDR3: TGTGCTGGAGCGGGAGGGCCGGACAATGAGCAGTTCTTC.

To note about this clone: The sample holds other DNA sequences that translate to the same CDR3. The chain joins TRBV19 to TRBJ2-7; 9 nucleotides agree with TRBD2. V lost 6 bases and J lost 5; bases outside the gene matches: 5. The length of the CDR3 is 13 residues. Germline CDR1 and CDR2: LNHDA and SQIVND (reference sequence). The CDR3 loop is CASSLIAGDEQYF. The CDR3 nucleotides are TGTGCCAGTAGCTTGATAGCGGGAGACGAGCAGTACTTC. Together with reference TRBV19 and TRBJ2-7, the CDR3 gives the full variable domain: DGGITQSPKYLFRKEGQNVTLSCEQNLNHDAMYWYRQDPGQGLRLIYYSQIVNDFQKGDIAEGYSVSREKKESFPLTVTSAQKNPTAFYLCASSLIAGDEQYFGPGTRLTVT.

The chain's CDR3 is CASSLVTEVPRTYF. The CDR3 nucleotides read TGCGCCAGCAGCTTGGTTACCGAGGTCCCTCGCACTTATTTT. The chain has TRBV5-1 and TRBJ2-3; D is undetermined. CDR1 SGHRS and CDR2 YFSETQ come from the germline V gene. Deletions cut 0 bases from V and 15 bases from J, with 20 bases between. The CDR3 covers 14 residues.

The V call is TRBV10-3, the J call TRBJ2-1, with D perhaps matching TRBD2 (8 bases). Germline V CDR1 and CDR2: ENHRY, SYGVKD. This CDR3 contains 17 residues. Trimming took off 1 base at V and 8 bases at J, with 21 bases between the two ends. The CDR3 sequence: CAISEFPGGQTSDEQFF. As DNA, the CDR3 is TGTGCCATCAGTGAGTTTCCAGGGGGGCAGACTAGCGATGAGCAGTTCTTC.

The rearrangement links TRBV7-9 to TRBJ1-1; no clear D gene. V lost 1 base and J lost 0, with 3 bases in between. The V gene's germline CDR1 is SEHNR and CDR2 FQNEAQ (reference sequence). The CDR3 sequence is 13 residues long. DNA for the CDR3: TGTGCCAGCAGCTTAGTGATGAACACTGAAGCTTTCTTT. Amino acid sequence: CASSLVMNTEAFF.

The chain is built from TRBV7-6 and TRBJ2-1; 15 bases line up with TRBD2. This CDR3 comprises 17 residues. CDR1 is SGHVS and CDR2 is FNYEAQ in the germline V gene. J was trimmed by 5 bases and V by 1 base; bases with no gene match: 3. Here the CDR3 DNA reads TGTGCCAGCAGCTTAGGGACTAGCGGGAGGGAAGACAATGAGCAGTTCTTC. Residues: CASSLGTSGREDNEQFF.

A few counts support this clone. This chain uses TRBV30 with TRBJ1-1; possible D gene TRBD1, 5 bases. This CDR3 region has 13 residues. The V gene's germline CDR1 is GTSNPN and CDR2 SVGIG (reference sequence). V dropped 2 bases and J dropped 2 bases, with 9 bases sitting between them. Here the CDR3 reads CAWSRGSNTEAFF. CDR3 sequence (DNA): TGTGCCTGGAGTCGGGGGAGTAACACTGAAGCTTTCTTT.

This chain connects TRBV29-1 to TRBJ2-2, with TRBD2 as a possible D gene (6 bases). CDR3 length equals 12 residues. Germline values: CDR1 SQVTM, CDR2 ANQGSEA. The V gene lost 7 bases and the J gene lost 7 bases, with 13 bases spanning the gap. CDR3 in amino acids: CSARRVGGELFF. The CDR3 DNA is TGCAGCGCCAGGAGGGTTGGCGGGGAGCTGTTTTTT.